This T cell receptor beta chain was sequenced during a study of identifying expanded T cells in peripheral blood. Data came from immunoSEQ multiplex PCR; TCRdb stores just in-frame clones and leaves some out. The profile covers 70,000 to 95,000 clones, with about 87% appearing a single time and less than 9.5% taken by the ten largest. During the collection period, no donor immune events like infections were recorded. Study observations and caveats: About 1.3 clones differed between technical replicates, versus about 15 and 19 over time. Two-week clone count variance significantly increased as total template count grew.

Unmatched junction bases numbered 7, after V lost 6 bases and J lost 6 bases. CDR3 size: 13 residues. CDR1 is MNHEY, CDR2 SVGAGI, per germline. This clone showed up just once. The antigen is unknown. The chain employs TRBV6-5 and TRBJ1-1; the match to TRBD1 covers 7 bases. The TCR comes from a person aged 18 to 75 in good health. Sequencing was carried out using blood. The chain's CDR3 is CASSRDRVSEAFF. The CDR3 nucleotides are TGTGCCAGCAGCCGAGACAGGGTGTCTGAAGCTTTCTTT.